This is a list of T cell receptor beta chains from one sample in a study of CD8 T cells in Susac syndrome. TCRdb recomputed calls from the immunoSEQ multiplex PCR reads with MiXCR, one row per CDR3 protein. The sample yields 95,000 to 150,000 distinct CDR3 sequences, nearly 96% seen once. Sequenced input: CD4+ T cells from PBMCs. These TCRs come from a human donor with Susac syndrome. Both conserved end residues are part of each CDR3. Fields, in order: D gene, J gene, clone size, V gene, CDR3 DNA, CDR3 protein. A D gene is named only where the DNA matches it firmly. Only part of the rows carry a size: once, few, many, or a class if the clone is expanded.

d_call: .; j_call: TRBJ2-5; clone_size: .; v_call: TRBV29-1; cdr3_nt: TGCAGCGTTGGCTACACCGGGAGCAACCAAGAGACCCAGTACTTC; cdr3_aa: CSVGYTGSNQETQYF
d_call: .; j_call: TRBJ2-5; clone_size: .; v_call: TRBV25-1; cdr3_nt: TGTGCCAGCAGTGAACCTAGCTATTGGGGAGAGACCCAGTACTTC; cdr3_aa: CASSEPSYWGETQYF
d_call: .; j_call: TRBJ1-5; clone_size: .; v_call: TRBV29-1; cdr3_nt: TGCAGCGTTATGGACAATAGCAATCAGCCCCAGCATTTT; cdr3_aa: CSVMDNSNQPQHF
d_call: .; j_call: TRBJ1-5; clone_size: .; v_call: TRBV3-1; cdr3_nt: TGTGCCAGCAGCCAAGAGTCGGGTGTGAGGCCCCAGCATTTT; cdr3_aa: CASSQESGVRPQHF
d_call: .; j_call: TRBJ1-1; clone_size: .; v_call: TRBV18; cdr3_nt: TGTGCCAGCTCACCGGACAGACTAACCACTGAAGCTTTCTTT; cdr3_aa: CASSPDRLTTEAFF
d_call: TRBD2; j_call: TRBJ2-5; clone_size: .; v_call: TRBV30; cdr3_nt: TGTGCCTGGAAAAGCGGGAGTGAGACCCAGTACTTC; cdr3_aa: CAWKSGSETQYF
d_call: .; j_call: TRBJ2-7; clone_size: .; v_call: TRBV30; cdr3_nt: TGTGCCTGGGGACTACAGGGGGGGAAGCAGTACTTC; cdr3_aa: CAWGLQGGKQYF
d_call: .; j_call: TRBJ1-5; clone_size: .; v_call: TRBV3-1; cdr3_nt: TGTGCCAGCAGCCAAGATCTTGGGGGCAATCAGCCCCAGCATTTT; cdr3_aa: CASSQDLGGNQPQHF
d_call: .; j_call: TRBJ2-4; clone_size: .; v_call: TRBV29-1; cdr3_nt: TGCAGCGTTGAAGTATCAGACATTCAGTACTTC; cdr3_aa: CSVEVSDIQYF
d_call: .; j_call: TRBJ1-5; clone_size: .; v_call: TRBV12-3/TRBV12-4; cdr3_nt: TGTGCCAGCAGCCGACAAGAACTTAGCAATCAGCCCCAGCATTTT; cdr3_aa: CASSRQELSNQPQHF
d_call: TRBD2; j_call: TRBJ2-5; clone_size: .; v_call: TRBV11-2; cdr3_nt: TGTGCCAGCAGCCGTAGCGGGGGAGGGCCAGAGACCCAGTACTTC; cdr3_aa: CASSRSGGGPETQYF
d_call: TRBD2; j_call: TRBJ2-2; clone_size: .; v_call: TRBV11-2; cdr3_nt: TGTGCCAGCAGCTTAAGACTAGCGGGTTTGGGAAACACCGGGGAGCTGTTTTTT; cdr3_aa: CASSLRLAGLGNTGELFF
d_call: .; j_call: TRBJ2-2; clone_size: .; v_call: TRBV15; cdr3_nt: TGTGCCACCAGCCAAGCGCCGGCACTGAACACCGGGGAGCTGTTTTTT; cdr3_aa: CATSQAPALNTGELFF
d_call: .; j_call: TRBJ2-3; clone_size: .; v_call: TRBV5-1; cdr3_nt: TGCGCCAGCAGTCGAACCCAGAACACAGATACGCAGTATTTT; cdr3_aa: CASSRTQNTDTQYF
d_call: .; j_call: TRBJ1-2; clone_size: .; v_call: TRBV5-1; cdr3_nt: TGCGCCAGCAGCGCAGGAAATGGCTACACCTTC; cdr3_aa: CASSAGNGYTF
d_call: TRBD2; j_call: TRBJ2-3; clone_size: .; v_call: TRBV29-1; cdr3_nt: TGCAGCGTTGGGGGGACTAGCGGGGCAGATACGCAGTATTTT; cdr3_aa: CSVGGTSGADTQYF
d_call: TRBD2; j_call: TRBJ2-4; clone_size: once; v_call: TRBV12-3/TRBV12-4; cdr3_nt: TGTGCCAGCAGTTTAGGAAGCGGGAGAAACATTCAGTACTTC; cdr3_aa: CASSLGSGRNIQYF
d_call: .; j_call: TRBJ2-1; clone_size: .; v_call: TRBV2; cdr3_nt: TGTGCCAGCACCCGCAGCGATGGGGCGAATGAGCAGTTCTTC; cdr3_aa: CASTRSDGANEQFF
d_call: .; j_call: TRBJ1-2; clone_size: .; v_call: TRBV29-1; cdr3_nt: TGCAGCGTTGAGGGCTATGGCTACACCTTC; cdr3_aa: CSVEGYGYTF
d_call: .; j_call: TRBJ1-2; clone_size: .; v_call: TRBV20-1; cdr3_nt: TGCAGTGCTACAGGGCTAATGGGCTACACCTTC; cdr3_aa: CSATGLMGYTF
d_call: .; j_call: TRBJ1-1; clone_size: .; v_call: TRBV30; cdr3_nt: TGTGCCTGGAGGGGGGAGACCACTGAAGCTTTCTTT; cdr3_aa: CAWRGETTEAFF
d_call: .; j_call: TRBJ2-1; clone_size: .; v_call: TRBV29-1; cdr3_nt: TGCAGCGTTGTGATTAGCGTGCTAGTCAATGAGCAGTTCTTC; cdr3_aa: CSVVISVLVNEQFF
d_call: .; j_call: TRBJ2-3; clone_size: once; v_call: TRBV20-1; cdr3_nt: TGCAGTGCCGGACGGCTATTCACAGATACGCAGTATTTT; cdr3_aa: CSAGRLFTDTQYF
d_call: TRBD1; j_call: TRBJ2-5; clone_size: .; v_call: TRBV5-4; cdr3_nt: TGTGCCAGCAGCCCCCAGGGACAGCGGCAAGAGACCCAGTACTTC; cdr3_aa: CASSPQGQRQETQYF
d_call: TRBD2; j_call: TRBJ2-5; clone_size: .; v_call: TRBV30; cdr3_nt: TGTGCCTGGAGTGGGGGGGGAGGTGCCTGGGCCCAGTACTTC; cdr3_aa: CAWSGGGGAWAQYF
d_call: TRBD1; j_call: TRBJ2-7; clone_size: once; v_call: TRBV7-8; cdr3_nt: TGTGCCAGCAGCCCGTCGACAGGGTATTCCTACGAGCAGTACTTC; cdr3_aa: CASSPSTGYSYEQYF
d_call: .; j_call: TRBJ1-5; clone_size: .; v_call: TRBV20-1; cdr3_nt: TGCAGTGCTGTAAGGACAGACTCCAATCAGCCCCAGCATTTT; cdr3_aa: CSAVRTDSNQPQHF
d_call: TRBD1; j_call: TRBJ1-1; clone_size: .; v_call: TRBV12-3/TRBV12-4; cdr3_nt: TGTGCCAGCAGCAGGGGGTCCACTGAAGCTTTCTTT; cdr3_aa: CASSRGSTEAFF
d_call: .; j_call: TRBJ2-5; clone_size: .; v_call: TRBV5-5; cdr3_nt: TGTGCCAGCAGCTTGGTTACACAAGATCTGGAGACCCAGTACTTC; cdr3_aa: CASSLVTQDLETQYF
d_call: TRBD2; j_call: TRBJ2-7; clone_size: .; v_call: TRBV7-9; cdr3_nt: TGTGCCAGCAGCTCTCAACCGGGACTAGCGACTTACGAGCAGTACTTC; cdr3_aa: CASSSQPGLATYEQYF
d_call: .; j_call: TRBJ1-2; clone_size: .; v_call: TRBV7-8; cdr3_nt: TGTGCCAGCAGCTTAATTCAGGGCCCTTATGGCTACACCTTC; cdr3_aa: CASSLIQGPYGYTF
d_call: .; j_call: TRBJ2-2; clone_size: .; v_call: TRBV27; cdr3_nt: TGTGCCAGCAGTTTAGGAAGGACATCAAACACCGGGGAGCTGTTTTTT; cdr3_aa: CASSLGRTSNTGELFF
d_call: .; j_call: TRBJ2-1; clone_size: .; v_call: TRBV29-1; cdr3_nt: TGCAGCGTTGGACAGCTTGGCTACAATGAGCAGTTCTTC; cdr3_aa: CSVGQLGYNEQFF
d_call: .; j_call: TRBJ1-3; clone_size: once; v_call: TRBV7-2; cdr3_nt: TGTGCCAGCAGCCTCCGGGACCTACGCTCTGGAAACACCATATATTTT; cdr3_aa: CASSLRDLRSGNTIYF
d_call: .; j_call: TRBJ1-1; clone_size: .; v_call: TRBV20-1; cdr3_nt: TGCAGTGCTAGGCCCGGGGGGAACACTGAAGCTTTCTTT; cdr3_aa: CSARPGGNTEAFF
d_call: .; j_call: TRBJ2-1; clone_size: .; v_call: TRBV13; cdr3_nt: TGTGCCAGCAGCTTAGGTTATAATGGTGAGCAGTTCTTC; cdr3_aa: CASSLGYNGEQFF
d_call: TRBD1; j_call: TRBJ2-7; clone_size: .; v_call: TRBV5-8; cdr3_nt: TGTGCCAGCAGCTCGGACAGGGGGCTCGACGAGCAGTACTTC; cdr3_aa: CASSSDRGLDEQYF
d_call: TRBD2; j_call: TRBJ2-3; clone_size: .; v_call: TRBV7-8; cdr3_nt: TGTGCCAGCAGCTCAGGCCGGACTAGCGGGAGTTTGGATACGCAGTATTTT; cdr3_aa: CASSSGRTSGSLDTQYF
d_call: .; j_call: TRBJ1-2; clone_size: .; v_call: TRBV20-1; cdr3_nt: TGCAGTGCTAGAGGGCTCAGGGGAGGCGGCTACACCTTC; cdr3_aa: CSARGLRGGGYTF
d_call: .; j_call: TRBJ2-3; clone_size: .; v_call: TRBV7-2; cdr3_nt: TGTGCCAGCAGCTCCCAGCTCACAGATACGCAGTATTTT; cdr3_aa: CASSSQLTDTQYF
d_call: TRBD2; j_call: TRBJ2-1; clone_size: .; v_call: TRBV12-5; cdr3_nt: TGTGCTAGTGGTTTGGGATTGAGCGGGAGGGTTGCCGATGAGCAGTTCTTC; cdr3_aa: CASGLGLSGRVADEQFF
d_call: .; j_call: TRBJ2-2; clone_size: once; v_call: TRBV20-1; cdr3_nt: TGCAGCGTAGGGGGACCGTACACCGGGGAGCTGTTTTTT; cdr3_aa: CSVGGPYTGELFF
d_call: TRBD2; j_call: TRBJ2-2; clone_size: .; v_call: TRBV2; cdr3_nt: TGTGCCAGCAGTGACGGGACTAGCGGGAGAACCGGGGAGCTGTTTTTT; cdr3_aa: CASSDGTSGRTGELFF
d_call: .; j_call: TRBJ2-6; clone_size: .; v_call: TRBV29-1; cdr3_nt: TGCAGCGTTGAGGGACCTGGGGCCAACGTCCTGACTTTC; cdr3_aa: CSVEGPGANVLTF
d_call: .; j_call: TRBJ2-1; clone_size: .; v_call: TRBV20-1; cdr3_nt: TGCAGTGCCAGGGACTCCCGATTCTCCAATGAGCAGTTCTTC; cdr3_aa: CSARDSRFSNEQFF
d_call: .; j_call: TRBJ2-7; clone_size: .; v_call: TRBV20-1; cdr3_nt: TGCAGTGCTACTCCGGATTCTACCGCCGGCGAGCAGTACTTC; cdr3_aa: CSATPDSTAGEQYF